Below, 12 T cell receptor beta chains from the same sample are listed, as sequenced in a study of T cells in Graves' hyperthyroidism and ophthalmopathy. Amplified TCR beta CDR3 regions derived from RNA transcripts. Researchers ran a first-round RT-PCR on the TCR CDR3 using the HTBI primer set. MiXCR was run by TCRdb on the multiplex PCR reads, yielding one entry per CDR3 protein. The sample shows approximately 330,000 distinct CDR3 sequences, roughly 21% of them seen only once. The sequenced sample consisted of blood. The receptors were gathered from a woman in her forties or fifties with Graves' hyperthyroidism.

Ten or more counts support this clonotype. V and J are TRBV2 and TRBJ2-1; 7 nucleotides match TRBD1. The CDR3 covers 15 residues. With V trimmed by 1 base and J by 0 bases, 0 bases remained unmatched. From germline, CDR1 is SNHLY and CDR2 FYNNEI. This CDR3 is CASSEDRGSYNEQFF. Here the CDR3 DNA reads TGTGCCAGCAGTGAAGACAGGGGCTCCTACAATGAGCAGTTCTTC.

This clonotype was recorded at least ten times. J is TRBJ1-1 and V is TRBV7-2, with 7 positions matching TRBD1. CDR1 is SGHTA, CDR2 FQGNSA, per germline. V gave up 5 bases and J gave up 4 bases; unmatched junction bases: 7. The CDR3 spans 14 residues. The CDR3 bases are TGTGCCAGCAGCACACAGGGGCCGTCCACTGAAGCTTTCTTT. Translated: CASSTQGPSTEAFF.

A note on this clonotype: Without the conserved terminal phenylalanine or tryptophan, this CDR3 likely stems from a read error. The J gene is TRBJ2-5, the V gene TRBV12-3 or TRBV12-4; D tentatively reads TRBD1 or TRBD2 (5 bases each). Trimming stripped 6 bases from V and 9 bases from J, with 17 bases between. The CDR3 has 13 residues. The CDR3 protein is CASSKTAEGAQYL. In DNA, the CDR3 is TGTGCCAGCAGCAAAACAGCGGAAGGGGCCCAGTACCTC.

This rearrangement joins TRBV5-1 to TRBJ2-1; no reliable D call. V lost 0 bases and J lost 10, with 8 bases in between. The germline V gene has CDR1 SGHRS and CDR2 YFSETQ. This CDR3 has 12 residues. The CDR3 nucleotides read TGCGCCAGCAGCTTGGATGCTATGGAGCAGTTCTTC. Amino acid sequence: CASSLDAMEQFF.

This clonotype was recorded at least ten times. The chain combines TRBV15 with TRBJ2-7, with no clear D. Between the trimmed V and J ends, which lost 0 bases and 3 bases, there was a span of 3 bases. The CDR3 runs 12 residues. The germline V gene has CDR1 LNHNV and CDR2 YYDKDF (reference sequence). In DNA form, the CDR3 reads TGTGCCACCAGCAGAGATCGCTACGAGCAGTACTTC. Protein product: CATSRDRYEQYF.

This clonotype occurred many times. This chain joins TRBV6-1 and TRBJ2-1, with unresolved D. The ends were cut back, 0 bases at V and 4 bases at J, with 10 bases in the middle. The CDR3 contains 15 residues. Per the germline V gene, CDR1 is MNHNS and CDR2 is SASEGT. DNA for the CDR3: TGTGCCAGCAGTGAAGCTGCCAGCCCTTACAATGAGCAGTTCTTC. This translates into CASSEAASPYNEQFF.

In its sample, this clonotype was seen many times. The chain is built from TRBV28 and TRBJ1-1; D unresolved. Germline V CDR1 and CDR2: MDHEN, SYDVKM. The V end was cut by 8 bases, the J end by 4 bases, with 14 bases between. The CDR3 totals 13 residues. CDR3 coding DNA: TGTGCCAGCTTGGGCTCCTGGAGCACTGAAGCTTTCTTT. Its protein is CASLGSWSTEAFF.

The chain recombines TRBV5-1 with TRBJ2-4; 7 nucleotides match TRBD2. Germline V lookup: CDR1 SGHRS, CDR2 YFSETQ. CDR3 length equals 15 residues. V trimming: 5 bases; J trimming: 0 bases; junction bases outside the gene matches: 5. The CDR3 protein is CASSMGEGAKNIQYF. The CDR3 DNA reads TGCGCCAGCAGTATGGGGGAGGGAGCCAAAAACATTCAGTACTTC.

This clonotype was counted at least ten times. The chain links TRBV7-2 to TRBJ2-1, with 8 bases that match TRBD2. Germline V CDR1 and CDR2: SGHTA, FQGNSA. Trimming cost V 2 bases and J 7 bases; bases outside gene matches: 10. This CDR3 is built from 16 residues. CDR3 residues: CASSLQTGGPRNEQFF. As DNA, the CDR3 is TGTGCCAGCAGCTTACAGACGGGAGGGCCTCGTAATGAGCAGTTCTTC.

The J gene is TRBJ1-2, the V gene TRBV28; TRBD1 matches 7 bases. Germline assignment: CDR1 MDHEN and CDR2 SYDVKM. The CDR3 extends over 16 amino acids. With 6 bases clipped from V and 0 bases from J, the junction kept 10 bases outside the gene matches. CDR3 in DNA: TGTGCCAGCAGAAAAAAGCCCGGGACAGCTAACTATGGCTACACCTTC. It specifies CASRKKPGTANYGYTF.

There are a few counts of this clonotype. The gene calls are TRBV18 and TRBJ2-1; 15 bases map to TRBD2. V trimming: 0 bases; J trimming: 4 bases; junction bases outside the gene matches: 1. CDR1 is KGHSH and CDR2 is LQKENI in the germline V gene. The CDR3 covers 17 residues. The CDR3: CASSPPGLAGGYNEQFF. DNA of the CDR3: TGTGCCAGCTCACCACCCGGACTAGCGGGGGGGTACAATGAGCAGTTCTTC.

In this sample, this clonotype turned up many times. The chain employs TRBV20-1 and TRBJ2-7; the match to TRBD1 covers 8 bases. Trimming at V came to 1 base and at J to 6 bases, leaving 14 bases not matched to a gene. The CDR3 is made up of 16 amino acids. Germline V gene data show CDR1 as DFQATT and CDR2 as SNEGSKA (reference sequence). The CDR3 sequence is CSARAWDRSLFGEQYF. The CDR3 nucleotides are TGCAGTGCTAGAGCCTGGGACAGGTCCCTGTTTGGCGAGCAGTACTTC.